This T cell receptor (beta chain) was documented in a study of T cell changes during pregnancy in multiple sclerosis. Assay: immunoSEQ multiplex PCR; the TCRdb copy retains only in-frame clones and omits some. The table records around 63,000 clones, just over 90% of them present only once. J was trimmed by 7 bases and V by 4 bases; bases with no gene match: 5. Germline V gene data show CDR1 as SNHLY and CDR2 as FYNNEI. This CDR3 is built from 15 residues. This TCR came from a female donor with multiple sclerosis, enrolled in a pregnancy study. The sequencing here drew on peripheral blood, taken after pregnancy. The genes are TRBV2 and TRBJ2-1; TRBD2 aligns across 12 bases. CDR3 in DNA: TGTGCCAGCAGTGGTAGGCTAGCGGGAGGGAATGAGCAGTTCTTC. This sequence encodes CASSGRLAGGNEQFF.